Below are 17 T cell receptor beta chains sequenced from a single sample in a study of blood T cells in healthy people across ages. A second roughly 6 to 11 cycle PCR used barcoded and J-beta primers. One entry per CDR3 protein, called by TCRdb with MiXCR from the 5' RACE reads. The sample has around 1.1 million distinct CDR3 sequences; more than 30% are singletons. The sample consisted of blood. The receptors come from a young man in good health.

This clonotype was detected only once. CDR3 sequence: CASSTSARGKEETQYF. The CDR3 DNA reads as TGTGCCAGCAGTACTAGCGCACGGGGAAAGGAGGAGACCCAGTACTTC. The gene calls are TRBV12-3 or TRBV12-4 and TRBJ2-5, with TRBD2 identical over 7 bases. Trimming took 5 bases from V and 5 from J; bases not matched to a gene: 14. This CDR3 spans 16 amino acids.

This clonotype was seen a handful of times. The DNA of the CDR3 is TGTGCCACCAGCAGAGATTTGCAGGGTGCAGATACGCAGTATTTT. It specifies CATSRDLQGADTQYF. The chain carries TRBV15 and TRBJ2-3; tentative D call: TRBD1 (5 bases). Looked up from germline, CDR1 is LNHNV and CDR2 is YYDKDF (reference sequence). Trimming left V 0 bases short and J 4 bases short, with 11 bases between. The CDR3 is 15 residues long.

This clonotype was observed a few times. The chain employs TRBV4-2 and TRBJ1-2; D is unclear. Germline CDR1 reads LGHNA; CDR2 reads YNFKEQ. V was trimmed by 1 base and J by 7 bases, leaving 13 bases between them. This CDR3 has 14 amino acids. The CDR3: CASSQGGERGGYTF. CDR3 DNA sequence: TGTGCCAGCAGCCAAGGCGGGGAGCGAGGTGGCTACACCTTC.

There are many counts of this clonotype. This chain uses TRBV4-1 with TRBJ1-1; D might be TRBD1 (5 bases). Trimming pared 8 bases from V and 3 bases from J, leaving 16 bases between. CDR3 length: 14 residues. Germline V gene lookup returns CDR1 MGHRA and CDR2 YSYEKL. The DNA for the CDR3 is TGCGCCAGCCGGAGGCAGTCGGGGGACACTGAAGCTTTCTTT. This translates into CASRRQSGDTEAFF.

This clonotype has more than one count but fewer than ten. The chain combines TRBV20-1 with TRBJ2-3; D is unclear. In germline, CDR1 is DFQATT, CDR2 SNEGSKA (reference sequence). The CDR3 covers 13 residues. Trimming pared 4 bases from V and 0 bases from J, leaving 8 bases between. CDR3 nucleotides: TGCAGTGCTATCAGTACTAGCACAGATACGCAGTATTTT. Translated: CSAISTSTDTQYF.

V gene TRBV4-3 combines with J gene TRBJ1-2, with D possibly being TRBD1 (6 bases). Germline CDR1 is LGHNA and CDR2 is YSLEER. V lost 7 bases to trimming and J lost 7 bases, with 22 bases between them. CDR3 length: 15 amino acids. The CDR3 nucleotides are TGCGCCAGCACCCGGCAGGGGTTAGGTACGGGTGGCTACACCTTC. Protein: CASTRQGLGTGGYTF.

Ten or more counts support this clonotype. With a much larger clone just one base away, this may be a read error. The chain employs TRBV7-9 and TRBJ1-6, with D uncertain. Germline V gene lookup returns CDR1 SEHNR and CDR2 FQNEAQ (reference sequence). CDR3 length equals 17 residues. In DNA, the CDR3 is TGTGCCAGCAGCTCCCACGATGCGTCCGGTTCGAAATCACCCCCCCACTTT. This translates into CASSSHDASGSKSPPHF.

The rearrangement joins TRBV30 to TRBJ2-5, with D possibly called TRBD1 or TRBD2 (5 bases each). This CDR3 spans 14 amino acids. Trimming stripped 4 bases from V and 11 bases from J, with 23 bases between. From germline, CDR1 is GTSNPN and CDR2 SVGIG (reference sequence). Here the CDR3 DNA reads TGTGCCTGGATCCCGGGACGTCTGAGAAATGAGCAGTACTTC. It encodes CAWIPGRLRNEQYF.

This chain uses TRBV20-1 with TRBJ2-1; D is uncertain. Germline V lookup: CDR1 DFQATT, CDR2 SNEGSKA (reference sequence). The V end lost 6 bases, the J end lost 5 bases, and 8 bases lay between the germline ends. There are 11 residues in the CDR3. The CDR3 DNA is TGCAGTGCGTCCGACCACAATGAGCAGTTCTTC. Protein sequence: CSASDHNEQFF.

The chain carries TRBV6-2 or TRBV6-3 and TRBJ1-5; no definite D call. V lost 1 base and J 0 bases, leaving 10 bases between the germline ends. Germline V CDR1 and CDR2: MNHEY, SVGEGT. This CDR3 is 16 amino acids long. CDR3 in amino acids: CASSYLAAYSNQPQHF. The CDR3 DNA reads TGTGCCAGCAGTTACTTGGCGGCTTATAGCAATCAGCCCCAGCATTTT.

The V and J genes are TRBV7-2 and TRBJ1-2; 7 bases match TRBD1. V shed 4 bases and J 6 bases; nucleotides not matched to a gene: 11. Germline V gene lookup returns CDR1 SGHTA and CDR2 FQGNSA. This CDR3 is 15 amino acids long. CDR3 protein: CASSYETRDSDGYTF. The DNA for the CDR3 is TGTGCCAGCAGCTACGAAACCCGGGACAGTGATGGCTACACCTTC.

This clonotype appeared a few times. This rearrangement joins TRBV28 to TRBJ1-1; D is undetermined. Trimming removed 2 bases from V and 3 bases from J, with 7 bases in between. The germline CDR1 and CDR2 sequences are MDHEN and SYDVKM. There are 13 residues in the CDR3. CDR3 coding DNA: TGTGCCAGCAGTTTAAGGGTGTACACTGAAGCTTTCTTT. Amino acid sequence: CASSLRVYTEAFF.

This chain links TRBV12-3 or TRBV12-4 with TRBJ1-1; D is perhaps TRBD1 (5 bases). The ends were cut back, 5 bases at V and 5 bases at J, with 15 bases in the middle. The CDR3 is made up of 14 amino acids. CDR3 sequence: CASSLTAGGTEAFF. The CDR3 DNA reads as TGTGCCAGCAGTCTGACAGCGGGGGGGACTGAAGCTTTCTTT.

CDR3: CSASGGAADTQYF. In nucleotides, the CDR3 is TGCAGTGCTAGCGGGGGGGCAGCAGATACGCAGTATTTT. V gene TRBV20-1 combines with J gene TRBJ2-3; TRBD2 agrees at 8 bases. J was trimmed by 4 bases and V by 3 bases; bases with no gene match: 3. Germline CDR1 reads DFQATT; CDR2 reads SNEGSKA (reference sequence). CDR3 length equals 13 residues.

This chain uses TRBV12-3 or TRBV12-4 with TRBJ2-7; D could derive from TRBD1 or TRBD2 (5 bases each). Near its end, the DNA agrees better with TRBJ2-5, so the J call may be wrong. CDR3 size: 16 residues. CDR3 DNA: TGTGCCAGCAGTTTTGCTGGTGGGGGACCAGAGAAGACCCAGTACTTC. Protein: CASSFAGGGPEKTQYF.

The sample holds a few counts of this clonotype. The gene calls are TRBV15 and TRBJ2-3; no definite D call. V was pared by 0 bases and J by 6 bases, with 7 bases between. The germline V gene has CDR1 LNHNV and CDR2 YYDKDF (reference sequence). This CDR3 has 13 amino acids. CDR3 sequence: CATSREREDTQYF. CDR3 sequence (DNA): TGTGCCACCAGCAGAGAGCGCGAGGATACGCAGTATTTT.

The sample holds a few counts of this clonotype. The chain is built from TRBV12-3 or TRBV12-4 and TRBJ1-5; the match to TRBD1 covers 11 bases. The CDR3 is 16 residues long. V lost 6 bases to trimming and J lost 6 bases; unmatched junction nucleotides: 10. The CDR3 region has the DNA TGTGCCAGCAGAAGTGCCGGGACAGGGGGTTTTCAGCCCCAGCATTTT. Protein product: CASRSAGTGGFQPQHF.